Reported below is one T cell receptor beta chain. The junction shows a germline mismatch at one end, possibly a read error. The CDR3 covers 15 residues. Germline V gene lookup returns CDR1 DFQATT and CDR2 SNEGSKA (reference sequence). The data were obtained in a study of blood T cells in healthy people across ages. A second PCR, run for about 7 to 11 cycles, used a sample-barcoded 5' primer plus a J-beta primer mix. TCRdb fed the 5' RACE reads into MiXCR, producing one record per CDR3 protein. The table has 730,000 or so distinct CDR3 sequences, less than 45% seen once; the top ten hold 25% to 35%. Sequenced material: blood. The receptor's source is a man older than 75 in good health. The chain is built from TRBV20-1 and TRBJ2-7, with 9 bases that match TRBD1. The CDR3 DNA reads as TGCAGTACTAGAGACGTTAGGGACAGGGCTCTCGAGCAGTACTTC. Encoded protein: CSTRDVRDRALEQYF.